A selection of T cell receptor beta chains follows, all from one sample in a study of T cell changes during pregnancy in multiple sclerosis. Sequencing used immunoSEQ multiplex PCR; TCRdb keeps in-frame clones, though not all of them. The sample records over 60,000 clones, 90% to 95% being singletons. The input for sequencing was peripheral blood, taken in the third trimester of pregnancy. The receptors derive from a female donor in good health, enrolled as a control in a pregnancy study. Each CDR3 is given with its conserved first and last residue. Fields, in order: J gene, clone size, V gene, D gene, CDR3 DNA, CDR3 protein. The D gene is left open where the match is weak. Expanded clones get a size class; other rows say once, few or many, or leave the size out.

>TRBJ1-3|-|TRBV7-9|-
TGTGCCAGCAGCTTAGGGGCAGGGGCGACCTCTGGAAACACCATATATTTT
CASSLGAGATSGNTIYF
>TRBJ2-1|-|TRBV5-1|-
TGCGCCAGCAGCTTGGCGCCAGGGGAATACAATGAGCAGTTCTTC
CASSLAPGEYNEQFF
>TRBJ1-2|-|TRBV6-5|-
TGTGCCAGCAGTTACTCTGGACAGATATCCTCCTATGGCTACACCTTC
CASSYSGQISSYGYTF
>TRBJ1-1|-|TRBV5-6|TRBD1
TGTGCCAGCATCGTAACCGGGACAGTGAACACTGAAGCTTTCTTT
CASIVTGTVNTEAFF
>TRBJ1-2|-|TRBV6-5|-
TGTGCCAGCCGCGGAAACGCTAACTATGGCTACACCTTC
CASRGNANYGYTF
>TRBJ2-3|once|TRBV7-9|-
TGTGCCAGCAGCTTAGGCGGAGGCGCAGATACGCAGTATTTT
CASSLGGGADTQYF
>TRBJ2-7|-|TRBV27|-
TGTGCCAGCAGTATTACGAGCCGGTACGAGCAGTACTTC
CASSITSRYEQYF
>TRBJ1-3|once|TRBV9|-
TGTGCCAGCAGCGTAGATACGGCTGGAAACACCATATATTTT
CASSVDTAGNTIYF
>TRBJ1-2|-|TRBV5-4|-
TGTGCCAGCAGCGCGGGCGGACAGACCTATGGCTACACCTTC
CASSAGGQTYGYTF
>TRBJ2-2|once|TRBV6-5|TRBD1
TGTGCCAGCACTTCACGGGACAGAAACACCGGGGAGCTGTTTTTT
CASTSRDRNTGELFF
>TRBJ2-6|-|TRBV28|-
TGTGCCAGCAGAGACAGATCTGGGGCCAACGTCCTGACTTTC
CASRDRSGANVLTF
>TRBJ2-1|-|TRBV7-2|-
TGTGCCAGCAGCTTAGTGCGGGCGGGGCTGGAGCAGTTCTTC
CASSLVRAGLEQFF
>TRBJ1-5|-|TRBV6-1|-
TGTGCCAGCAGTGAAGGGGCGACAACCGATCAGCCCCAGCATTTT
CASSEGATTDQPQHF
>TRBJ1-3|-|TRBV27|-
TGTGCCAGCAGCTTCGGGGGTCCTACTGGAAACACCATATATTTT
CASSFGGPTGNTIYF
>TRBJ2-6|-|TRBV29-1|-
TGCAGCGTTGGCACAGATTTCCCCTCTGGGGCCAACGTCCTGACTTTC
CSVGTDFPSGANVLTF
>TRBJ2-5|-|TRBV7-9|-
TGTGCCAGCAGCTTAGCCCATCCCAGAAAGTACTTC
CASSLAHPRKYF
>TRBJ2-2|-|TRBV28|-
TGTGCCAGCAGTTTATCACAGGGTTATGGGGAGCTGTTTTTT
CASSLSQGYGELFF
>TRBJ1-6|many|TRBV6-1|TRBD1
TGTGCCAGCAGCCCGGGACAGCGTTCACCCCTCCACTTT
CASSPGQRSPLHF
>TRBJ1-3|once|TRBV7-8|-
TGTGCCAGCAGCTTAGTATTCTCAGGTCGCTCTGGAAACACCATATATTTT
CASSLVFSGRSGNTIYF
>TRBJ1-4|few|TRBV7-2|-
TGTGCCAGCAGCTTAGTAATGGCGGTTGCAACTAATGAAAAACTGTTTTTT
CASSLVMAVATNEKLFF
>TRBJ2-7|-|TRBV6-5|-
TGTGCCAGCAGCGACGCGTGGCAGGGTGTCTACGAGCAGTACTTC
CASSDAWQGVYEQYF
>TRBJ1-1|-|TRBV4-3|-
TGCGCCAGCAGCCCCCTAGTCGAGAACACTGAAGCTTTCTTT
CASSPLVENTEAFF
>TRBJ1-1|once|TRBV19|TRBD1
TGTGCCAGTACCGAACCGGGACAGTACACTGAAGCTTTCTTT
CASTEPGQYTEAFF
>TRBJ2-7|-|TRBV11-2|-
TGTGCCAGCAGCTTAGATCCCCTAGCGGAGCAGTACTTC
CASSLDPLAEQYF
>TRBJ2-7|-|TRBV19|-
TGTGCCAGTAGTATAGCTCTGGGGCACCCGATTCCCTACGAGCAGTACTTC
CASSIALGHPIPYEQYF
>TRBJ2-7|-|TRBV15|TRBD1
TGTGCCACCAGCAGCAACCGGGACAGAATCTACGAGCAGTACTTC
CATSSNRDRIYEQYF
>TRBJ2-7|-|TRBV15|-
TGTGCCACCAGCAGAGATTTGAGACCACAGGTATCCCACGAGCAGTACTTC
CATSRDLRPQVSHEQYF
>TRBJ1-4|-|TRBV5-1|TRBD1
TGCGCCAGCAGCTTAGGGACAGGGAATAGAAATGAAAAACTGTTTTTT
CASSLGTGNRNEKLFF
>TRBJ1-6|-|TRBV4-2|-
TGTGCCAGCAGTCCTAATCCCAGGACAGCCTATTCACCCCTCCACTTT
CASSPNPRTAYSPLHF
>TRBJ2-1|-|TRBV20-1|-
TGCAGTGCTAGACGGGAGAATGAGCAGTTCTTC
CSARRENEQFF
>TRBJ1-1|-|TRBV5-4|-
TGTGCCAGCATCCAGTCCAGTATGCGGGCGACTGAAGCTTTCTTT
CASIQSSMRATEAFF
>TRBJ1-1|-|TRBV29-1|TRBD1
TGCCTTACCGGGACAGGGGACATGAACACTGAAGCTTTCTTT
CLTGTGDMNTEAFF
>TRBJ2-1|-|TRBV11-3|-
TGTGCCAGCAGCTTAGGTCGCGCTTACCCGTCATCCTACAATGAGCAGTTCTTC
CASSLGRAYPSSYNEQFF
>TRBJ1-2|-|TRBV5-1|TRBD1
TGCGCCAGCAGCTCCTCGACAGGGGTTGGCTACACCTTC
CASSSSTGVGYTF
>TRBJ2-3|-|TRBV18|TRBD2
TGTGCCAGCTCACCCGTCCGCAGCGGGGGGCCCTCTAGCACAGATACGCAGTATTTT
CASSPVRSGGPSSTDTQYF
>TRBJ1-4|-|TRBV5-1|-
TGCGCCAGCAGCGTCGACAGCCCTACTGCTAATGAAAAACTGTTTTTT
CASSVDSPTANEKLFF
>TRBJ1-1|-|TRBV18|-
TGTGCCAGCTCGAGGGAGGGCGGCACTGAAGCTTTCTTT
CASSREGGTEAFF
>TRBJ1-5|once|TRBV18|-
TGTGCCAGCTCACCAAACAGTGACAATCAGCCCCAGCATTTT
CASSPNSDNQPQHF
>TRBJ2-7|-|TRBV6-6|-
TGTGCCAGCAGTTACCCGACTCCGTCCTACTACTACGAGCAGTACTTC
CASSYPTPSYYYEQYF
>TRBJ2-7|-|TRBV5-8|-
TGTGCCAGCAGCCCCGGGTCTAACTACGAGCAGTACTTC
CASSPGSNYEQYF
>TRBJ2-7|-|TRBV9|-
TGTGCCAGCAGTCCCAGGGACGAGCAGTACTTC
CASSPRDEQYF